This TCR beta chain was sequenced during a study of T cell responses to AZD1222 COVID-19 vaccine. Method: immunoSEQ multiplex PCR; TCRdb's copy keeps in-frame clones and lacks some. This table has some 95,000 clones, 88% appearing once. About this clone itself: No antigen is known for it.

Notes on the study in general: Repertoires were obtained solely post-peak T cell response. Seropositive AZD1222 recipients at baseline numbered only 5 to 7. Donors skewed white British and female; clonal diversity was possibly underestimated.

The germline V and J ends were trimmed by 4 bases and 0 bases, with 16 bases remaining between them. The germline CDR1 and CDR2 sequences are SGHKS and YYEKEE (reference sequence). The length of the CDR3 is 16 residues. Sample: peripheral blood, taken 28 days after the second AZD1222 dose. The rearrangement links TRBV5-5 to TRBJ1-1, with D possibly TRBD1 on 6 matching bases. This TCR came from an adult who received the AZD1222 COVID-19 vaccine. In nucleotides, the CDR3 is TGTGCCAGCAGCAGTTTTTCGGGGGCTATGAACACTGAAGCTTTCTTT. Its translation: CASSSFSGAMNTEAFF.